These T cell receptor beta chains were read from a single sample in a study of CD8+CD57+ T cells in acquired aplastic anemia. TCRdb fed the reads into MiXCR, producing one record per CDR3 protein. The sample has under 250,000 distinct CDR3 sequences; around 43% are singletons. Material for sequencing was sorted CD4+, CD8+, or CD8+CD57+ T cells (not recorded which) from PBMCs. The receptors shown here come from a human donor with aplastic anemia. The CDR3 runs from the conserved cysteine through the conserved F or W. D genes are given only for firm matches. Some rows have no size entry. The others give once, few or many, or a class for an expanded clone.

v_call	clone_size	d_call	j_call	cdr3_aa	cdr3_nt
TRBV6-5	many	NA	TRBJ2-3	CASSKLVGGLGQYF	TGTGCCAGCAGCAAGTTGGTTGGGGGCCTTGGTCAGTATTTT
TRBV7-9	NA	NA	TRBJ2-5	CASSFPSSSETQYF	TGTGCCAGCAGCTTCCCATCTAGTTCGGAGACCCAGTACTTC
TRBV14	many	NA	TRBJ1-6	CASSPRRHSSYNSPLHF	TGTGCCAGCAGCCCTCGCAGGCATAGCTCCTATAATTCACCCCTCCACTTT
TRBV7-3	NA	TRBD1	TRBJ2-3	CASSINRGSVDTQYF	TGTGCCAGCAGCATAAACAGGGGGTCCGTAGATACGCAGTATTTT
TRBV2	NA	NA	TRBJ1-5	CASRGDSANQPQHF	TGTGCCAGCAGGGGTGACAGTGCGAATCAGCCCCAGCATTTT
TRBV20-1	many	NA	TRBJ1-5	CSALDGNQPQHF	TGCAGTGCTCTAGACGGAAATCAGCCCCAGCATTTT
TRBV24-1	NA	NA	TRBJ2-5	CATSDGGRETQYF	TGTGCCACCAGTGATGGAGGGAGGGAGACCCAGTACTTC
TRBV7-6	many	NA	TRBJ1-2	CASSLFIGGGDDGYTF	TGTGCCAGCAGCTTATTCATCGGGGGCGGAGATGATGGCTACACCTTC
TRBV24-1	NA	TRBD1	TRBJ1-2	CATSDIDRRQGRGYTF	TGTGCCACCAGTGATATTGACCGCAGACAGGGTCGGGGCTACACCTTC
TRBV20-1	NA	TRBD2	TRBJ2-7	CSARDLELAGGSYEQYF	TGCAGTGCTAGAGATTTGGAACTAGCGGGGGGTTCCTACGAGCAGTACTTC